The sequence of this T cell receptor beta chain was determined in a study of tumor-infiltrating lymphocytes in primary liver carcinoma. The study, taken as a whole, reports: For tumor-adjacent and tumor-blood pairs, overlap was less than that seen for tumor region pairs.

Researchers drew blood RNA from unsorted whole blood and extracted germline DNA as well. Synthesis of TCR beta cDNA was carried out from 450 to 650 ng total RNA with a constant-region primer. Investigators got TCR beta libraries out of three nested multiplex PCR rounds, done with slightly modified ARM-PCR. It was with TRBV1-TRBV30 forward primers and a C-beta reverse primer that the first two PCR rounds were run, at around 11 cycles each. TCRdb reprocessed the multiplex PCR reads via MiXCR and lists one record per CDR3 protein. Counted here are fewer than 350,000 distinct CDR3 sequences, 65% occurring once; the ten biggest clones make up roughly 8.6%. The CDR3 consists of 17 residues. Germline V gene sequence: CDR1 MDHEN, CDR2 SYDVKM. The V gene end was trimmed by 5 bases and the J gene end by 2 bases; junction bases not matched to a gene: 9. This clonotype was picked up many times. Its specificity is unknown.

Material: peripheral blood. The source of this sequence is a man aged 35 to 55 with primary liver carcinoma and hepatitis B virus infection. The chain links TRBV28 to TRBJ2-3, with 11 nucleotides matching TRBD2. In nucleotides, the CDR3 is TGTGCCAGCAGTCTCCTTGGACTAGCGGGTCTCACAGATACGCAGTATTTT. Amino acids: CASSLLGLAGLTDTQYF.